This entry lists 4 T cell receptor beta chains sequenced from one sample in a study of Ad26.COV2.S vaccination and SARS-CoV-2 variants. This sample's treatment: about 20 received Ad26.COV2.S at low or high dose, single or two shots; 5 received placebo; per-sample allocation not given. Day 63 after the first vaccine or placebo injection was the time point for sampling. Profiled with immunoSEQ multiplex PCR; TCRdb holds only in-frame clones, not every one. This table has about 350,000 clones, 86% appearing once. Sequenced material: peripheral blood, taken in a trial of Ad26.COV2.S vaccine versus placebo. The receptor set was obtained from a person between 18 and 59 years old who received the Ad26.COV2.S COVID-19 vaccine or a placebo.

The chain carries TRBV24-1 and TRBJ2-5; tentative D call: TRBD1 (5 bases). Germline V gene lookup returns CDR1 KGHDR and CDR2 SFDVKD. The CDR3 extends over 15 amino acids. Trimming left V 3 bases short and J 5 bases short, with 15 bases between. The CDR3 nucleotides read TGTGCCACCAGTGATGCGCAGGGTATGGGGGAGACCCAGTACTTC. Its protein product is CATSDAQGMGETQYF.

This sequence joins TRBV5-4 and TRBJ2-7; tentatively, D is TRBD2 (6 bases). Germline lookup yields CDR1 SGHNT and CDR2 YYREEE (reference sequence). Deletions cut 0 bases from V and 1 base from J, with 11 bases between. This CDR3 is built from 15 residues. The CDR3 protein is CASSLGGDSSYEQYF. CDR3 bases: TGTGCCAGCAGCTTGGGGGGGGACTCTTCCTACGAGCAGTACTTC.

J is TRBJ2-7 and V is TRBV4-3; D may be TRBD1 (5 bases). V was pared by 0 bases and J by 4 bases, with 16 bases between. CDR3 size: 16 residues. Germline loops: CDR1 LGHNA, CDR2 YSLEER. The CDR3 DNA follows: TGCGCCAGCAGCCAAGATAAGTGGGAAGCAGGGTACGAGCAGTACTTC. Translation: CASSQDKWEAGYEQYF.

The V call is TRBV5-1, the J call TRBJ1-2, with 7 bases fitting TRBD1. Germline V lookup: CDR1 SGHRS, CDR2 YFSETQ. V gave up 4 bases and J gave up 2 bases; unmatched junction bases: 5. There are 14 residues in the CDR3. CDR3 sequence reads: CASSRGQDNYGYTF. DNA of the CDR3: TGCGCCAGCAGCCGCGGACAGGACAACTATGGCTACACCTTC.